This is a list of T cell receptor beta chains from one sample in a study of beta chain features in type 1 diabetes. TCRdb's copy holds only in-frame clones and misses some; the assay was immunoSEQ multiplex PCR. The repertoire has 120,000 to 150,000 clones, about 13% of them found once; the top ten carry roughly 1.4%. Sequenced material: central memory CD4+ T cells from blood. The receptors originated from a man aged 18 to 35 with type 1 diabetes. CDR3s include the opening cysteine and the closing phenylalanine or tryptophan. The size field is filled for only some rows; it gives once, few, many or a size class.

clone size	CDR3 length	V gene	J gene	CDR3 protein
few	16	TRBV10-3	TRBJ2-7	CAIRQGLAGSSYEQYF
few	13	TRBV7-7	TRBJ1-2	CASSSRGRSGSTF
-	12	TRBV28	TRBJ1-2	CASRPGGSGYTF
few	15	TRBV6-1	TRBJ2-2	CASTPLAGDTGELFF
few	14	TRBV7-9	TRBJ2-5	CASSSRPNQETQYF
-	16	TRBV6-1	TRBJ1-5	CASSDGQGAGNQPQHF
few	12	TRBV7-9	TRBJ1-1	CASTVMNTEAFF
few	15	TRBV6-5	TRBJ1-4	CASSYSRGTGEKLFF
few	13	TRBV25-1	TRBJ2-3	CASSEAGPNTQYF
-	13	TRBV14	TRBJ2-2	CASSQAATGELFF
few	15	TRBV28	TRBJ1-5	CASSLGGQDRQPQHF
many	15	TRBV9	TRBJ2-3	CASSVGPYAADTQYF
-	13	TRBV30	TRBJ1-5	CAWSVDLNQPQHF
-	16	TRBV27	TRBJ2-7	CASSSQPGLASWEQYF
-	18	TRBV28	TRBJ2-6	CASSRTMVGASGANVLTF
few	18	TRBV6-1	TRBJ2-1	CASSEARGGAHSYNEQFF
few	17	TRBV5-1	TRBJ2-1	CASSLLPVRSSYNEQFF
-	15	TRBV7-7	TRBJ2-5	CASSLGGGDQETQYF
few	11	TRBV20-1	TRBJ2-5	CSARLGATQYF
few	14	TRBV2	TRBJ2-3	CASSFGLAGDTQYF
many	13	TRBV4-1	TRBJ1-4	CASSQDEAEKLFF
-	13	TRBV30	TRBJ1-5	CASDQGGGQPQHF
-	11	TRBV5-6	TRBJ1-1	CASTWGLEAFF
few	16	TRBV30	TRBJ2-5	CAWSTGLATPQETQYF
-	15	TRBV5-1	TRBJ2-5	CASSPRQGQGETQYF
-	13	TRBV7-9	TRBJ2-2	CASSGWNTGELFF
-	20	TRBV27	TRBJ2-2	CASSYLGLAGGTTNTGELFF
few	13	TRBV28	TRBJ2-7	CASSSGVTYEQYF
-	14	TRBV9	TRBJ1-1	CASSLGQTNTEAFF
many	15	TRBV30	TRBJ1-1	CAWTGPGQGNTEAFF
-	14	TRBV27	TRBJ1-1	CASSLDREDTEAFF
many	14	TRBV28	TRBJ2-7	CASRPGSGIGEQYF
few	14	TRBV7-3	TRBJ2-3	CASSLTGPTDTQYF
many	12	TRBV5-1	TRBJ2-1	CASSSSGNEQFF
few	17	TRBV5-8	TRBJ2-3	CASSFRRGVSSTDTQYF
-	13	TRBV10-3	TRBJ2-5	CAIAPSPRETQYF
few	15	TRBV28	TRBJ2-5	CASSAPRGYQETQYF
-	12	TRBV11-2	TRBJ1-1	CATQGLNTEAFF
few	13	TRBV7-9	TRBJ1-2	CASSRDSEGGYTF
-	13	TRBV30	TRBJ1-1	CAWRRGLGTEAFF
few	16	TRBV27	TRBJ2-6	CASSFGLGSGANVLTF
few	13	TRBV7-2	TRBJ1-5	CASSLSWNQPQHF
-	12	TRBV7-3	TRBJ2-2	CASSPTSGELFF
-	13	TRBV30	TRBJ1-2	CAWSKGMDYGYTF
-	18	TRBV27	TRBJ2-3	CASSLKLTSGGPRDTQYF
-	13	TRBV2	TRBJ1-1	CASRDRTTTEAFF
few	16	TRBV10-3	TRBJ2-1	CAITEGLAGSHNEQFF
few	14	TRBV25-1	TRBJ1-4	CASSESDYNEKLFF
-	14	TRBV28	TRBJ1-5	CASTGEGSNQPQHF
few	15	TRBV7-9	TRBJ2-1	CASSTRQGSYNEQFF
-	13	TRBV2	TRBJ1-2	CASRAAGQHGYTF
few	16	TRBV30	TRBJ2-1	CAWSGKGTVSYNEQFF